This T cell receptor beta chain was recovered during a study of cytomegalovirus exposure and HLA in healthy donors. The study, taken as a whole, reports: In a later analysis, productive TCRs from donors in an Asian-associated ancestry cluster reportedly carried fewer N-insertions than the cohort mean.

The V gene's germline CDR1 is SGHVS and CDR2 FNYEAQ. The ends were cut back, 0 bases at V and 4 bases at J, with 12 bases in the middle. The CDR3 extends over 16 amino acids. The PCR used 60 Vbeta and 13 Jbeta primers. As handled by the study authors: In a later analysis, around 12 million of some 80 million unique beta chains occurred in at least two donors. Clones were sequenced by immunoSEQ multiplex PCR, and TCRdb holds only the in-frame ones, with some missing. V and J calls and clone size are copied from that table; D and trimming were computed from the DNA. This table has 95,000 to 150,000 clones, 70% to 80% appearing once. As for this clone: Its target is unknown.

Sequenced input: PBMCs. The source of this sequence is a man aged 40-49 years in good health and CMV-seronegative. The chain is built from TRBV7-6 and TRBJ2-2, with D perhaps matching TRBD2 (5 bases). CDR3 sequence reads: CASSLADLPPTGELFF. As DNA, the CDR3 is TGTGCCAGCAGCTTAGCGGACTTACCTCCCACCGGGGAGCTGTTTTTT.